These 16 T cell receptor beta chains came from one sample sequenced in a study of cytomegalovirus exposure and HLA in healthy donors. In the PCR, 60 Vbeta and 13 Jbeta primers were used. Data came from immunoSEQ multiplex PCR; TCRdb stores just in-frame clones and leaves some out. The sample holds about 160,000 clones, around 78% seen once. The sequencing input was PBMCs. Every receptor here comes from a woman aged 40 to 49 in good health and CMV-seronegative.

This clone appeared a few times. The rearrangement joins TRBV27 to TRBJ1-2, with TRBD1 matching 10 bases. The CDR3 contains 17 residues. V dropped 7 bases and J dropped 7; count of bases not matched to a gene: 18. CDR1 and CDR2 (germline): MNHEY, SMNVEV (reference sequence). CDR3 region: CASTRTGGQGSARGYTF. For the CDR3, the DNA is TGTGCCAGCACTAGGACGGGGGGACAGGGGAGCGCCCGTGGCTACACCTTC.

This chain connects TRBV10-3 to TRBJ1-3, with D tentatively TRBD1 (6 bases). The V gene's germline CDR1 is ENHRY and CDR2 SYGVKD. V was clipped by 6 bases and J by 3 bases, with 15 bases between them. The CDR3 extends over 15 amino acids. The CDR3 is CAIRGRGDLGNTIYF. Here the CDR3 DNA reads TGTGCCATCAGGGGCAGGGGAGACCTTGGAAACACCATATATTTT.

This clone was seen a handful of times. V and J are TRBV2 and TRBJ1-2, with D unresolved. CDR3 length equals 11 residues. Germline V lookup: CDR1 SNHLY, CDR2 FYNNEI. V dropped 8 bases and J dropped 3 bases, with 7 bases sitting between them. Written as DNA, the CDR3 is TGTGCCAGCCGACAAGACTATGGCTACACCTTC. Its protein is CASRQDYGYTF.

J is TRBJ2-3 and V is TRBV9; TRBD2 is a possible D gene (7 bases). This CDR3 comprises 17 residues. Germline V gene lookup returns CDR1 SGDLS and CDR2 YYNGEE. Trimming took 2 bases from V and 8 from J, leaving 24 bases between them. In DNA form, the CDR3 reads TGTGCCAGCAGCGTTGAGGGGGGGGTTGCGGTACAAGGTACGCAGTATTTT. Amino acids: CASSVEGGVAVQGTQYF.

Written as DNA, the CDR3 is TGTGCCAGCAGTGAATTGAGGGGGTCCTACGAGCAGTACTTC. Translating it yields CASSELRGSYEQYF. This sequence joins TRBV6-1 and TRBJ2-7, with a tentative D call TRBD1 (6 bases). The germline V gene has CDR1 MNHNS and CDR2 SASEGT. CDR3 length equals 14 residues. V dropped 2 bases and J dropped 1 base, with 9 bases sitting between them.

V usage is TRBV18 and J usage is TRBJ1-6; 7 bases map to TRBD1. The CDR3 runs to 16 residues. The J segment lost 7 bases and the V segment lost 3 bases, leaving 9 bases of the junction unmatched. Germline assignment: CDR1 KGHSH and CDR2 LQKENI. The CDR3 is CASSPLPGQPNSPLHF. CDR3 in DNA: TGTGCCAGCTCACCCTTACCGGGACAGCCCAATTCACCCCTCCACTTT.

V usage is TRBV27 and J usage is TRBJ1-3, with 9 bases lining up with TRBD1. V gave up 5 bases and J gave up 2 bases; unmatched junction bases: 10. Germline V CDR1 and CDR2: MNHEY, SMNVEV (reference sequence). The CDR3 contains 17 residues. CDR3 loop: CASSLTGTGRPGNTIYF. For the CDR3, the DNA is TGTGCCAGCAGTCTCACCGGGACAGGGCGCCCTGGAAACACCATATATTTT.

The chain has TRBV5-1 and TRBJ2-2; 7 bases agree with TRBD1. This CDR3 region has 18 residues. V lost 4 bases to trimming and J lost 3 bases; unmatched junction nucleotides: 15. From germline, CDR1 is SGHRS and CDR2 YFSETQ. As DNA, the CDR3 is TGCGCCAGCAGCACAGACCCCCGGGACAGCTTTGACACCGGGGAGCTGTTTTTT. Amino acid sequence: CASSTDPRDSFDTGELFF.

The chain employs TRBV7-8 and TRBJ1-5; weak D call: TRBD1 (6 bases). With 1 base removed from V and 3 bases from J, the gap between germline ends came to 13 bases. This CDR3 is 16 amino acids long. The germline V gene encodes CDR1 SGHVS and CDR2 FQNEAQ. The CDR3 loop is CASSLGTVGFNQPQHF. CDR3 sequence (DNA): TGTGCCAGCAGCTTAGGGACAGTAGGCTTCAATCAGCCCCAGCATTTT.

The gene calls are TRBV2 and TRBJ1-1; D remains ambiguous. The V gene's germline CDR1 is SNHLY and CDR2 FYNNEI. There are 14 residues in the CDR3. V lost 9 bases to trimming and J lost 4 bases, with 18 bases between them. This CDR3 reads CASEGSTAGTEAFF. CDR3 in DNA: TGTGCCAGTGAGGGTTCCACTGCCGGCACTGAAGCTTTCTTT.

This chain links TRBV11-1 with TRBJ1-1; D perhaps matches TRBD1 (5 bases). In germline, CDR1 is SGHAT, CDR2 FQDESV (reference sequence). This CDR3 comprises 14 residues. Trimming left V 4 bases short and J 1 base short, with 10 bases between. Written as DNA, the CDR3 is TGTGCCAGCAGCTCACAGGTACAGAACACTGAAGCTTTCTTT. This gives the protein CASSSQVQNTEAFF.

This sequence joins TRBV6-6 and TRBJ1-2; TRBD1 aligns across 9 bases. The CDR3 has 14 amino acids. Per the germline V gene, CDR1 is MNHNY and CDR2 is SVGAGI (reference sequence). V lost 7 bases to trimming and J lost 8 bases; unmatched junction nucleotides: 11. The CDR3 sequence: CASTLYRDREGYTF. The CDR3 coding sequence is TGTGCCAGCACTCTGTACCGGGACAGGGAGGGCTACACCTTC.

A few counts support this clone. One end of the junction does not line up with germline, which may come from a read error. V and J are TRBV7-9 and TRBJ1-2, with 9 nucleotides matching TRBD1. The CDR3 has 14 amino acids. Germline-derived CDR1 and CDR2 are SEHNR and FQNEAQ (reference sequence). The CDR3: CSSSLGTGLGGYTF. CDR3 nucleotides: TGTTCCAGCAGCTTAGGGACAGGGTTAGGTGGCTACACCTTC.

This clone was found once. The junction shows a germline mismatch at one end, possibly a read error. V usage is TRBV7-9 and J usage is TRBJ1-2; a possible D gene is TRBD1 (5 bases). The CDR3 runs to 12 residues. CDR1 is SEHNR, CDR2 FQNEAQ, per germline (reference sequence). Here the CDR3 DNA reads TGTTCCAGCAGCTTGCGGGGGTCTGGCTACACCTTC. Translation: CSSSLRGSGYTF.

The chain links TRBV15 to TRBJ1-4, with 7 bases matching TRBD1. The junction had 7 bases not matched to a gene; V was cut back by 7 bases and J by 8 bases. There are 13 residues in the CDR3. Germline lookup yields CDR1 LNHNV and CDR2 YYDKDF (reference sequence). The CDR3 DNA reads as TGTGCCACCACTAGAGGCAGGGGGGAAAAACTGTTTTTT. Protein sequence: CATTRGRGEKLFF.

V gene TRBV2 combines with J gene TRBJ2-2; a possible D gene is TRBD2 (7 bases). The CDR3 has 14 amino acids. With 8 bases removed from V and 4 bases from J, the gap between germline ends came to 14 bases. Germline V CDR1 and CDR2: SNHLY, FYNNEI. The CDR3 protein is CASLRGASTGELFF. CDR3 bases: TGTGCCAGCCTTCGGGGGGCAAGCACCGGGGAGCTGTTTTTT.